This TCR beta chain comes out of a study of blood T cell repertoires in COVID-19. Looking at the study overall: T cells, B-cell-depleted T cells, or PBMCs supplied cDNA or gDNA.

The CDR3 sequence is 16 residues long. The J segment lost 1 base and the V segment lost 0 bases, leaving 6 bases of the junction unmatched. Germline V gene lookup returns CDR1 SGHNT and CDR2 YYREEE (reference sequence). Sequenced by immunoSEQ multiplex PCR; TCRdb stores in-frame clones only, minus some. The repertoire includes some 140,000 clones, around 85% of them detected once, and 7% to 10% sits in the top ten. This clone came up once. The clonotype originates from a man in his fifties or sixties who had recovered from COVID-19. V is TRBV5-4 and J is TRBJ1-1; 7 bases agree with TRBD1. Material for sequencing was PBMCs or T cells enriched from blood (not recorded which). The CDR3 reads CASSLGAGQPNTEAFF. The CDR3 nucleotides read TGTGCCAGCAGCTTGGGGGCGGGACAGCCGAACACTGAAGCTTTCTTT.